The sequence of this TCR beta chain was determined in a study of blood T cell repertoires in COVID-19. Study-level background: The United States, Italy and Spain supplied acute and convalescent COVID-19 samples. PBMCs, B-cell-depleted T cells, or T cells were the source of the cDNA or gDNA that made up the material.

A single count supports this clone. Germline CDR1 MNHEY, CDR2 SVGAGI. This CDR3 spans 15 amino acids. With 0 bases removed from V and 5 bases from J, the gap between germline ends came to 11 bases. Per the original data handling: Reference gene primers were amplified, and this amplification served to estimate nucleated cell counts. The table came from immunoSEQ multiplex PCR; TCRdb's copy has only in-frame clones and leaves some out. That table is the source of V, J and clone size, and D and trimming were worked out from the DNA. The sample holds about 370,000 clones; around 87% are singletons and the top ten take 6.5%.

Sequencing was carried out using peripheral blood. This chain joins TRBV6-5 and TRBJ2-1, with D uncertain. This receptor was obtained from a man aged 18 to 30 with active or convalescent COVID-19. The CDR3 reads CASSYSRQLNNEQFF. The CDR3 DNA sequence: TGTGCCAGCAGTTACTCGCGGCAGCTCAACAATGAGCAGTTCTTC.